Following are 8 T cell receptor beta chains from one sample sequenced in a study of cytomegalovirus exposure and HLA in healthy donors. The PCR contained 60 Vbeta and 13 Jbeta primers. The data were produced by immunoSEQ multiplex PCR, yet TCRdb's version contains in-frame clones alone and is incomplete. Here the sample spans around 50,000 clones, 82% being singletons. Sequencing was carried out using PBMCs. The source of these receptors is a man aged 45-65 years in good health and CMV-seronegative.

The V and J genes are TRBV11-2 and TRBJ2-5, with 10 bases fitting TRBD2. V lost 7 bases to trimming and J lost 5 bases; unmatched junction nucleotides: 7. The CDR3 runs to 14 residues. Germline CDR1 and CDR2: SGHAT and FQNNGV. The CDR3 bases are TGTGCCAGCACCCGAGCGGGGGGGCTGGAGACCCAGTACTTC. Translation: CASTRAGGLETQYF.

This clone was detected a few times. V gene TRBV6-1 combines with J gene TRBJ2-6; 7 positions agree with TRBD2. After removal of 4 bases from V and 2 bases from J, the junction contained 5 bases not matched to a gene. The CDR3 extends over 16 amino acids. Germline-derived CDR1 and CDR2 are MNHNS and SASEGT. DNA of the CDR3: TGTGCCAGCAGTGGCGGGGGAGACCCTGGGGCCAACGTCCTGACTTTC. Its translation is CASSGGGDPGANVLTF.

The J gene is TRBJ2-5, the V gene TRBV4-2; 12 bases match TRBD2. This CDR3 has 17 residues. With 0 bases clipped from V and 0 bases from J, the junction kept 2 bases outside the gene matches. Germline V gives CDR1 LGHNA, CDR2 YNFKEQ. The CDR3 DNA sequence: TGTGCCAGCAGCCAAGAAACTAGCGGGAGGTACCAAGAGACCCAGTACTTC. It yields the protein CASSQETSGRYQETQYF.

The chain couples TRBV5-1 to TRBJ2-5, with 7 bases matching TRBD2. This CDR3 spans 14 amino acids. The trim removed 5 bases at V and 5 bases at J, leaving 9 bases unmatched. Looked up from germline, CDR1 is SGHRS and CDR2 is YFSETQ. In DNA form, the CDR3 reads TGCGCCAGCAGTATCGGGGGGATAGGTGAGACCCAGTACTTC. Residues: CASSIGGIGETQYF.

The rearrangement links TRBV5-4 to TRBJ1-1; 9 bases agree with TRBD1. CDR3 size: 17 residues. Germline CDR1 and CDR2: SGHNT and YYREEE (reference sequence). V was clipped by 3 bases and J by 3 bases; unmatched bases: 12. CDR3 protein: CASSSPPGQGVHTEAFF. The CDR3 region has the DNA TGTGCCAGCAGCTCCCCACCGGGACAGGGAGTACACACTGAAGCTTTCTTT.

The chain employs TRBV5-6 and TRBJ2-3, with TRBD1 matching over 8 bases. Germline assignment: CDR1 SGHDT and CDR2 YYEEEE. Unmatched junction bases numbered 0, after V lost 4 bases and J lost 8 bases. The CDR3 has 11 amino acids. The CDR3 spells CASSDRGTQYF. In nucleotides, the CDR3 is TGTGCCAGCAGCGACAGGGGTACGCAGTATTTT.

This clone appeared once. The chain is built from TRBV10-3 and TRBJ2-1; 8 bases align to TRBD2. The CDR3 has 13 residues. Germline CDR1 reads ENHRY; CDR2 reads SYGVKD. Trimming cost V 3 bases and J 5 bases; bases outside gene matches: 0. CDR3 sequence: CAISEAGDNEQFF. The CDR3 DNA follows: TGTGCCATCAGTGAAGCGGGGGACAATGAGCAGTTCTTC.

The CDR3, as DNA: TGTGCCAGCAGTTTATCTCCGACTGTTCGGATCTATGGCTACACCTTC. Residues: CASSLSPTVRIYGYTF. The chain couples TRBV27 to TRBJ1-2; D gene uncertain. The CDR3 totals 16 residues. Trimming took 0 bases from V and 4 from J, leaving 15 bases between them. The V gene's germline CDR1 is MNHEY and CDR2 SMNVEV (reference sequence).